This TCR beta chain comes out of a study of blood T cells in healthy people across ages (dated by TCRdb to the mid-2010s). For the wider study: In model experiments, template switching captured roughly one uniquely barcoded TCR beta cDNA molecule for every two T cells. Using the same blood draw, the study looked at two additional independent replicas of 1 million unique cDNA reads for two donors, one aged 18 to 30 and the other aged 80 or older. Donors were grouped into four age groups: young (average approximately 15 years), middle-aged (39), aged (about 59) and long-lived (over 80). To avoid experimental bias, donors of different ages were spread randomly across the sequencing lanes. To track age-related changes in TCR beta repertoire diversity, the study relied on deep sequencing normalized with unique cDNA molecular identifiers.

CDR1 is given as MDHEN and CDR2 as SYDVKM, both from the germline V gene. The CDR3 contains 14 residues, cysteine and phenylalanine counted. The DNA shown is the 42-base CDR3, in frame from base 1. Overall results and qualifications from the work: The long-lived group showed more naive CD4+ T cells, fewer expanded clones and increased TCR diversity than the aged group, suggesting age selection. Estimates of total diversity based on one million sequenced T cells were regarded as lower bounds and as underestimates. The CMV infection status of donors was not known, potentially confounding age-related changes in expanded clonotypes. As age increased, observed TCR beta diversity per million T cells dropped in a roughly linear way, and a significant reduction was already evident by age about 36. Because profiling used bulk unsorted PBMCs, naive and antigen-experienced compartments could not be compared conclusively. A strong correlation was found between observed TCR beta diversity and the percentage of naive T cells measured by flow cytometry.

The approximately 41 donors, aged 6 to 90 years, were systemically healthy Caucasian individuals from Russia. Each donor gave 9.5 to 10 milliliters of peripheral blood, drawn into EDTA-treated Vacutainer tubes. PBMCs were isolated by Ficoll-Paque density-gradient centrifugation, with at least 6 million obtained per sample. Total RNA was extracted from PBMCs with Trizol reagent, with at least 5.5 micrograms obtained per sample. The percentages of naive CD45RAhigh/CD27high T cells were determined by flow cytometry on a PBMC aliquot from every donor. The library was made by 5' RACE. These reads were obtained on an Illumina HiSeq 2500. A second about 6 to 11 cycle PCR used a sample-barcoded 5' primer and a J-beta primer mix. Each TCR beta cDNA molecule received a unique molecular identifier from a template-switch 5' adaptor carrying 12 random nucleotides. Each sample yielded at least 2.5 million CDR3-containing paired-end reads. First-strand cDNA synthesis was performed from all RNA using the Mint cDNA synthesis kit, with priming by a TRBC-specific oligonucleotide. All cDNA was treated with uracil-DNA glycosylase and then went through a first 18-cycle PCR with the universal primers M1SS and BC2_uni_R. As for the authors' bioinformatics: For normalization, 1 million high-quality reads were randomly selected from each sample, with every read carrying a distinct molecular identifier. Instead of being binned into consensus sequences, reads that shared molecular identifiers were thrown out. MiTCR, run with a Q25 quality threshold and the strictest error-elimination algorithm, handled CDR3 identification, clonotype clustering and error correction. Lower-bound total TCR beta diversity was estimated with a nonparametric unseen species model using Euler transformation. The public reads were reanalyzed by TCRdb: fastp trimming at Q25, MiXCR alignment, in-frame beta chains only. One record per CDR3 amino acid sequence lists the most common genes and DNA. The V and J calls come from TCRdb's annotation, not from the publication. Counted in this sample were hundreds of thousands of distinct CDR3 sequences; approximately 31% of them appeared once. The top ten clonotypes cover 15% of the sample.

With regard to this clonotype: Its antigen target is currently unknown. A single base separates this from a much larger clone, so it may be a read error.

The V gene is TRBV28 and the J gene is TRBJ2-1, with 7 bases aligning to TRBD2. The DNA end is more similar to TRBJ2-7, so the J call may be wrong. Sequenced: blood. The sequence derives from a woman older than 75 in good health. Donor details come from another sample of the same person, matched by shared clones. The sequenced DNA is TGTGCCACTACCGGGGGGACCTCCTACAATGAGCAGTACTTC. Its product reads: CATTGGTSYNEQYF.